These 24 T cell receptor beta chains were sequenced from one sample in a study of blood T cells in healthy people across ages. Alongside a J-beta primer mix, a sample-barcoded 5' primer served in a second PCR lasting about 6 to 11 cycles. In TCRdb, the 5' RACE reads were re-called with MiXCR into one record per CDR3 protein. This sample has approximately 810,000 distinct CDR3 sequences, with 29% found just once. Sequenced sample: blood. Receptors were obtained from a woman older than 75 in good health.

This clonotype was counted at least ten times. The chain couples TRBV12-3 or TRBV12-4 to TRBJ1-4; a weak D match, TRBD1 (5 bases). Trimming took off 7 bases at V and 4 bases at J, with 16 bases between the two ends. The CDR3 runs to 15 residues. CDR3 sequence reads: CASTSARGFNEKLFF. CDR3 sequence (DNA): TGTGCCAGCACCTCGGCCCGGGGCTTTAATGAAAAACTGTTTTTT.

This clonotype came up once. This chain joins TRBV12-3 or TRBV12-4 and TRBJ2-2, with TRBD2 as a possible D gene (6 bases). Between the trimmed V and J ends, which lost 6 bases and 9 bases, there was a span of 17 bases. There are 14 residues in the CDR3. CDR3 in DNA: TGTGCCAGCAGGCCCGGGACTCCCGCCCGGGAGCTGTTTTTT. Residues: CASRPGTPARELFF.

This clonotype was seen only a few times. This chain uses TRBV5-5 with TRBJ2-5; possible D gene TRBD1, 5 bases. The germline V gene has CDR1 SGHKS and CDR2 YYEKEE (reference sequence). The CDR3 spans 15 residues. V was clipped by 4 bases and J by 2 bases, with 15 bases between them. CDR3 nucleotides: TGTGCCAGCAGCGTTAGTCAGGGTCTACAAGAGACCCAGTACTTC. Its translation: CASSVSQGLQETQYF.

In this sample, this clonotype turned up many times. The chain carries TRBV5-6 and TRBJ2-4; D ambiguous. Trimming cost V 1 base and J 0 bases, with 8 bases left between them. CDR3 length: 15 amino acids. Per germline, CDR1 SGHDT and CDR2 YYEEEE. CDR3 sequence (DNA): TGTGCCAGCAGCTTGTTAGGGCTAGCCAAAAACATTCAGTACTTC. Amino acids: CASSLLGLAKNIQYF.

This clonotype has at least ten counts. CDR3 nucleotide sequence: TGTGCCAGCAGTTATTCAAGGAAGAGCTCCTACAATGAGCAGTTCTTC. Amino acids: CASSYSRKSSYNEQFF. The chain links TRBV6-9 to TRBJ2-1; no definite D call. This CDR3 region has 16 residues. Trimming shortened V by 0 bases and J by 0 bases, and 9 bases separated the two germline ends. Germline-derived CDR1 and CDR2 are MNHGY and SVAAGI.

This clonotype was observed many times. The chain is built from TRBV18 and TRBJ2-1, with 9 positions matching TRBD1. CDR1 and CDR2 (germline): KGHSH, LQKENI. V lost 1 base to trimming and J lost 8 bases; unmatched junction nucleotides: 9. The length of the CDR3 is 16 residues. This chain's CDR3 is CASSPRSGQGVDEQFF. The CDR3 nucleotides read TGTGCCAGCTCACCACGTTCGGGACAGGGTGTCGATGAGCAGTTCTTC.

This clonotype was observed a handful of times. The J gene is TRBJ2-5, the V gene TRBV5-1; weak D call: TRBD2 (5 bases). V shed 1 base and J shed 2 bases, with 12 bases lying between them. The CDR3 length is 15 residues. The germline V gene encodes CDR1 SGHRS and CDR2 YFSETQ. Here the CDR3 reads CASSLSVRGQETQYF. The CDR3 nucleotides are TGCGCCAGCAGCTTGAGCGTACGGGGTCAAGAGACCCAGTACTTC.

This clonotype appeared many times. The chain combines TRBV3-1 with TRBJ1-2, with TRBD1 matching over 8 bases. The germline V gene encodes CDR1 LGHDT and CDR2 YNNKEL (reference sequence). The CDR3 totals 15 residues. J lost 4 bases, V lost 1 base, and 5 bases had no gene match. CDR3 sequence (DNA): TGTGCCAGCAGCCAAGCCGACAGGGGATCCTATGGCTACACCTTC. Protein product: CASSQADRGSYGYTF. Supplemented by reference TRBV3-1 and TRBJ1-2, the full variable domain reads DTAVSQTPKYLVTQMGNDKSIKCEQNLGHDTMYWYKQDSKKFLKIMFSYNNKELIINETVPNRFSPKSPDKAHLNLHINSLELGDSAVYFCASSQADRGSYGYTFGSGTRLTVV.

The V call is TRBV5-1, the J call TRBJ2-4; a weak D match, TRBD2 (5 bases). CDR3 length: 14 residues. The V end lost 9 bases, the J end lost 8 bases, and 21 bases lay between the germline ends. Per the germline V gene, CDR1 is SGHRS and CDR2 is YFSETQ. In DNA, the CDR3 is TGCGCCACCTCAAAGGGCCCAAGAGCGGACATTCAGTACTTC. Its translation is CATSKGPRADIQYF.

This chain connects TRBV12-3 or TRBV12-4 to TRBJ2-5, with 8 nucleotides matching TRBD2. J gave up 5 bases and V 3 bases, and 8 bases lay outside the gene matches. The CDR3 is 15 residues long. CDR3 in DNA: TGTGCCAGCAGTTTCTCTACTAGCGGAGTCGAGACCCAGTACTTC. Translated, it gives CASSFSTSGVETQYF.

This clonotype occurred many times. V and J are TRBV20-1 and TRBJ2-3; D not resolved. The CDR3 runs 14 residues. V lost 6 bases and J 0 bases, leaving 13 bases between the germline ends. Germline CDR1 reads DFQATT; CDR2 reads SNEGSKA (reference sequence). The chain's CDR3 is CSARRVTSTDTQYF. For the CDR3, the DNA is TGCAGTGCAAGAAGGGTTACTAGCACAGATACGCAGTATTTT.

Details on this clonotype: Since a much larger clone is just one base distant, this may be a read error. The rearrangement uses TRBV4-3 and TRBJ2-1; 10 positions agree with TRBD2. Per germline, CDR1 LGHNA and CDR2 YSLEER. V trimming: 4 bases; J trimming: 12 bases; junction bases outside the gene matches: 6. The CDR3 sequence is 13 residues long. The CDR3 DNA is TGCGCCAGCAGCCGTTATATAGCGGGGGGGCAGTTCTTC. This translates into CASSRYIAGGQFF.

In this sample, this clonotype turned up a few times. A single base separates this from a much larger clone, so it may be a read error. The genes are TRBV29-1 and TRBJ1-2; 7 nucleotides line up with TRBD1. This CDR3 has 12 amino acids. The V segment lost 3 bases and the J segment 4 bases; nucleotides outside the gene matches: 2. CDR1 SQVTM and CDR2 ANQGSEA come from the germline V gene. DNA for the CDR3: TGCAGCGTTGAGAGGGGGCGCTATGGCTACACCTTC. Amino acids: CSVERGRYGYTF. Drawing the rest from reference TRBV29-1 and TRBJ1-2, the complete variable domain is SAVISQKPSRDICQRGTSLTIQCQVDSQVTMMFWYRQQPGQSLTLIATANQGSEATYESGFVIDKFPISRPNLTFSTLTVSNMSPEDSSIYLCSVERGRYGYTFGSGTRLTVV.

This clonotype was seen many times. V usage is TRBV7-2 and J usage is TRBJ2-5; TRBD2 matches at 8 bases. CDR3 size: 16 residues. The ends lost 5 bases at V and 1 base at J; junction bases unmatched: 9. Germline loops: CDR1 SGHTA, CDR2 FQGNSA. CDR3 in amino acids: CASSHRTSPTQETQYF. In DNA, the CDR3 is TGTGCCAGCAGCCACCGGACTAGCCCAACCCAAGAGACCCAGTACTTC.

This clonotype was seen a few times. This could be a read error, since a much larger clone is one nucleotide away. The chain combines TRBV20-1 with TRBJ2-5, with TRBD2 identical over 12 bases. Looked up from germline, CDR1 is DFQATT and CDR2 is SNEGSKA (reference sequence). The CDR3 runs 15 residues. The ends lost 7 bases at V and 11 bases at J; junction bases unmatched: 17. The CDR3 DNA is TGCAGTGTCCATTCTATCGGACTAGCGGGGCTAGGGCAGTACTTC. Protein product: CSVHSIGLAGLGQYF.

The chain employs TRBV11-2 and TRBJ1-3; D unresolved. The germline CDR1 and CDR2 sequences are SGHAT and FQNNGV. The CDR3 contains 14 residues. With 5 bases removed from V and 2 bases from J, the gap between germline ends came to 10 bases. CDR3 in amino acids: CASSRTSPGNTIYF. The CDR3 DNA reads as TGTGCCAGCAGCCGGACTTCACCTGGAAACACCATATATTTT.

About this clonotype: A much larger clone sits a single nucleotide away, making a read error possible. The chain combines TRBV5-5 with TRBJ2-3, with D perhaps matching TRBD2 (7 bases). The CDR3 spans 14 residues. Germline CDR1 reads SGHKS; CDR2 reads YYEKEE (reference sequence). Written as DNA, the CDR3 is TGTGCCAGCAGCTTCGCGGGGGCCACAGATACGCGGTATTTT. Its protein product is CASSFAGATDTRYF.

The CDR3 nucleotides are TGCGCCAGCAGCTTGCGGCCCTCTAATGAGCAGTACTTC. Protein sequence: CASSLRPSNEQYF. V is TRBV5-1 and J is TRBJ2-7, with unresolved D. Trimming shortened V by 1 base and J by 7 bases, and 12 bases separated the two germline ends. Germline lookup yields CDR1 SGHRS and CDR2 YFSETQ. The CDR3 is 13 residues long.

The chain's CDR3 is CASSHNTEAFF. In DNA, the CDR3 is TGTGCCAGCAGCCACAACACTGAAGCTTTCTTT. This sequence joins TRBV3-1 and TRBJ1-1; D not certain. The germline CDR1 and CDR2 sequences are LGHDT and YNNKEL (reference sequence). Trimming left V 3 bases short and J 2 bases short, with 1 base between. The CDR3 length is 11 residues.

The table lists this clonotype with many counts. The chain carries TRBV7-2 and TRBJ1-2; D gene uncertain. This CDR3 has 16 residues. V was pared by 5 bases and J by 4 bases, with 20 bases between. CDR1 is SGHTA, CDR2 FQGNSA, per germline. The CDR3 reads CASSAQKGALGYGYTF. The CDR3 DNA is TGTGCCAGCAGCGCACAAAAAGGAGCGTTGGGCTATGGCTACACCTTC.

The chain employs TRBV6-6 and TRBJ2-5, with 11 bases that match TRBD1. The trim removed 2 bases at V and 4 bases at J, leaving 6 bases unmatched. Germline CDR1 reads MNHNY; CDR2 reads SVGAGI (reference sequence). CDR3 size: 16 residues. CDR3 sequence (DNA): TGTGCCAGCAGTTACCCCGGGACAGGGGGATTAGAGACCCAGTACTTC. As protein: CASSYPGTGGLETQYF.

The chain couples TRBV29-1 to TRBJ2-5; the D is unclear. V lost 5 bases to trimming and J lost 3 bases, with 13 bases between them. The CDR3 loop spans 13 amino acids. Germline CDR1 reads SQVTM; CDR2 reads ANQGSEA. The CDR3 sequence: CSVRNLAEETQYF. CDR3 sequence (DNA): TGCAGCGTTCGGAATTTGGCAGAAGAGACCCAGTACTTC.

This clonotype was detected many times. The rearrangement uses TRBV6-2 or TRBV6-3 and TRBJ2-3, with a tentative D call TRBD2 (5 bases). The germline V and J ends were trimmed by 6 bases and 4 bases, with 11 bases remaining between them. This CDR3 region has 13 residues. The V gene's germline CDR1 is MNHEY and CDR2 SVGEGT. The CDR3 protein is CASRTGFPDTQYF. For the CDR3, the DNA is TGTGCCAGCAGAACGGGGTTCCCAGATACGCAGTATTTT.

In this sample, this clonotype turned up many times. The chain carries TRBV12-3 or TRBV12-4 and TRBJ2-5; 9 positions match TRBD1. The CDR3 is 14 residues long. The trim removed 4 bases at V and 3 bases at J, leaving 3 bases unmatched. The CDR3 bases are TGTGCCAGCAGTTGGACAGGGGTGAAAGAGACCCAGTACTTC. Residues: CASSWTGVKETQYF.